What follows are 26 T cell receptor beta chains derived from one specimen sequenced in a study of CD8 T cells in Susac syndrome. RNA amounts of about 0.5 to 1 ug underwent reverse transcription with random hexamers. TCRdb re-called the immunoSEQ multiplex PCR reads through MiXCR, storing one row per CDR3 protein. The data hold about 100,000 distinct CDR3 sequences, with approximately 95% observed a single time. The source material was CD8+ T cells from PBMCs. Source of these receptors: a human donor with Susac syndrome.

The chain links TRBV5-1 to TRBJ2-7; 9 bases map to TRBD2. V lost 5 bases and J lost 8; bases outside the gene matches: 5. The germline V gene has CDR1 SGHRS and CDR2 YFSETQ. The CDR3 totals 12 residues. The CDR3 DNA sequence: TGCGCCAGCAGTTTGAGCGGGGGGCAGCAGTACTTC. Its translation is CASSLSGGQQYF. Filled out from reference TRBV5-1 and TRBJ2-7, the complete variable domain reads KAGVTQTPRYLIKTRGQQVTLSCSPISGHRSVSWYQQTPGQGLQFLFEYFSETQRNKGNFPGRFSGRQFSNSRSEMNVSTLELGDSALYLCASSLSGGQQYFGPGTRLTVT.

CDR3 DNA: TGCAGTGCTAAACAGGGACTTATCGAGCAGTACTTC. It yields the protein CSAKQGLIEQYF. V and J are TRBV20-1 and TRBJ2-7; D is possibly TRBD1 or TRBD2 (6 bases each). This CDR3 region has 12 residues. The V and J ends lost 4 bases and 6 bases respectively, with 13 bases between them. In germline, CDR1 is DFQATT, CDR2 SNEGSKA (reference sequence).

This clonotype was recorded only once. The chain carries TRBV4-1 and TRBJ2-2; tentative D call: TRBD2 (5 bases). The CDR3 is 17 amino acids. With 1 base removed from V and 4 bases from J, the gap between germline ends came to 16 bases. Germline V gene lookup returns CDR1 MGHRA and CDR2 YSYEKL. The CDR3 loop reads CASSQGPRGSGTGELFF. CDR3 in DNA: TGCGCCAGCAGCCAAGGGCCCCGGGGTTCGGGCACCGGGGAGCTGTTTTTT.

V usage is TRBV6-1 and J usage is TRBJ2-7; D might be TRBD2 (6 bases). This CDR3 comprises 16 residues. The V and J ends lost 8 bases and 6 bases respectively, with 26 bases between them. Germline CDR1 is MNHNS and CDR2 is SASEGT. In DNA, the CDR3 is TGTGCCAGCCGCCCCAGCGCGGGAAACCCGAGGGGCGAGCAGTACTTC. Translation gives CASRPSAGNPRGEQYF.

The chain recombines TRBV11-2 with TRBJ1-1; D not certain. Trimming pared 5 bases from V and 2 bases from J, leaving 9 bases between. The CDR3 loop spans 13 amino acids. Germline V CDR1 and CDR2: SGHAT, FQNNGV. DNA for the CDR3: TGTGCCAGCAGCCTACAGCGTAACACTGAAGCTTTCTTT. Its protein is CASSLQRNTEAFF.

This CDR3 reads CASSYSLGDTQYF. Here the CDR3 DNA reads TGTGCCAGCAGTTACTCGTTGGGAGATACGCAGTATTTT. The chain combines TRBV6-2 or TRBV6-3 with TRBJ2-3, with D uncertain. Germline CDR1 and CDR2: MNHEY and SVGEGT. V was pared by 0 bases and J by 5 bases, with 6 bases between. This CDR3 has 13 amino acids.

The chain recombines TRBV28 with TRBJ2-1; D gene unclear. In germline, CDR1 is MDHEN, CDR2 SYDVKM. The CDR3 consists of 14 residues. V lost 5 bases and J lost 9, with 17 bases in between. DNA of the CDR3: TGTGCCAGCAGTAAAACACCAGACTCGAGTGAGCAGTTCTTC. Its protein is CASSKTPDSSEQFF.

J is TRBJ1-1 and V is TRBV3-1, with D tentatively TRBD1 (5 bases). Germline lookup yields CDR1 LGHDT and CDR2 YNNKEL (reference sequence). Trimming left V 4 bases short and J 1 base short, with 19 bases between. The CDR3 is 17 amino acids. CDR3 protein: CASSRTERGDGNTEAFF. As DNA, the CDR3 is TGTGCCAGCAGCCGTACCGAGCGAGGGGACGGGAACACTGAAGCTTTCTTT.

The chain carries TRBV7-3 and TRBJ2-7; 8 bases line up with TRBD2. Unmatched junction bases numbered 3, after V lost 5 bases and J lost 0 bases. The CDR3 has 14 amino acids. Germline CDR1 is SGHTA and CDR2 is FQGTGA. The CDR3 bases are TGTGCCAGCAGCCCAACTAGCGGCTCCTACGAGCAGTACTTC. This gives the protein CASSPTSGSYEQYF.

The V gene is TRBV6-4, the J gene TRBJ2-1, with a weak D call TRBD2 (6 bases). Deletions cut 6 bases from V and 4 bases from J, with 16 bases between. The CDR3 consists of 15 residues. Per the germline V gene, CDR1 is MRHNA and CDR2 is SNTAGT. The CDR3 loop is CASSETAGSYNEQFF. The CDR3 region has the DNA TGTGCCAGCAGCGAAACCGCCGGGAGTTACAATGAGCAGTTCTTC.

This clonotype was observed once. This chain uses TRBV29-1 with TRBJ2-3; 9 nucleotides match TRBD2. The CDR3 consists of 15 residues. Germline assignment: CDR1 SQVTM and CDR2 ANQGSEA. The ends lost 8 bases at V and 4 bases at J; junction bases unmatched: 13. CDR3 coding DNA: TGCAGCACTCCCCATGGGGCGGGAGGGGCAGATACGCAGTATTTT. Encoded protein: CSTPHGAGGADTQYF.

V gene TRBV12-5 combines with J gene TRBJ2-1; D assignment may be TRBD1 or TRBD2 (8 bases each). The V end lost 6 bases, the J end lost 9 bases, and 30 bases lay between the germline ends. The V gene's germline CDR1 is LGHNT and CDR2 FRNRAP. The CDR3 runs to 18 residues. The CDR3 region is CASGRTGRGLDYVGEQFF. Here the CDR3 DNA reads TGTGCTAGTGGCCGGACAGGGAGGGGACTAGATTATGTTGGTGAGCAGTTCTTC.

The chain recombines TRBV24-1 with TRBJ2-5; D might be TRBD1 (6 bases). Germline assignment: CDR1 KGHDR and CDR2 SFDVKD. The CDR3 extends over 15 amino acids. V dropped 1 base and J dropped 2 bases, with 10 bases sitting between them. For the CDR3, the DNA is TGTGCCACCAGTGATTTCGGACAGAGTCAAGAGACCCAGTACTTC. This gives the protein CATSDFGQSQETQYF.

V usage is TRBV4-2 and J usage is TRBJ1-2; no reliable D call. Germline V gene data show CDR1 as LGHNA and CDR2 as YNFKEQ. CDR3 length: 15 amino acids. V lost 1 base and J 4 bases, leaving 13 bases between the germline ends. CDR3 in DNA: TGTGCCAGCAGCCAAGGGGTTGCAGGCAGCTATGGCTACACCTTC. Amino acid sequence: CASSQGVAGSYGYTF.

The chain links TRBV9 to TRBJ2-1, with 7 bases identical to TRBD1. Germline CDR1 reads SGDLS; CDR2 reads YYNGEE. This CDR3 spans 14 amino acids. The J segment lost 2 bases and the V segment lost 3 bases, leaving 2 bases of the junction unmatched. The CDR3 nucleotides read TGTGCCAGCAGCGCGGGACAGCCCTACAATGAGCAGTTCTTC. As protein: CASSAGQPYNEQFF.

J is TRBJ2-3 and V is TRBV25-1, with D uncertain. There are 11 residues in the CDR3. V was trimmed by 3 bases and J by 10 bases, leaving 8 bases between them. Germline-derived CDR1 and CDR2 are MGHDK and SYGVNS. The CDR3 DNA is TGTGCCAGCAGTGACTCCCATTCGCAGTATTTT. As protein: CASSDSHSQYF.

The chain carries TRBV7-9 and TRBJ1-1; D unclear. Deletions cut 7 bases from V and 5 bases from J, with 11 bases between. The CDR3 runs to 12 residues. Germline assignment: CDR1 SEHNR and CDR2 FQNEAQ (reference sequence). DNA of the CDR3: TGTGCCAGCATTGCGCCGGGGACTGAAGCTTTCTTT. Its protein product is CASIAPGTEAFF.

The CDR3 DNA follows: TGTGCCAGTAGTATTGGGACAATTCTCCATGGCTACACCTTC. Its protein product is CASSIGTILHGYTF. The rearrangement joins TRBV19 to TRBJ1-2, with D tentatively TRBD1 (6 bases). The CDR3 totals 14 residues. Germline V gene lookup returns CDR1 LNHDA and CDR2 SQIVND (reference sequence). Deletions cut 3 bases from V and 6 bases from J, with 14 bases between.

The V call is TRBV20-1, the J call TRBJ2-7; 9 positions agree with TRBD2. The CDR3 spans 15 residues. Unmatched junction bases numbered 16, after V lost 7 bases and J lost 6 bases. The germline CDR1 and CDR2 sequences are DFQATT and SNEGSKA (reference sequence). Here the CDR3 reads CSGKGDSSGTVEQYF. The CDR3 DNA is TGCAGTGGTAAGGGCGATTCTAGCGGGACTGTCGAGCAGTACTTC.

CDR3: CASSQQGEQDTQYF. The CDR3 DNA sequence: TGTGCCAGCAGTCAACAGGGGGAGCAAGATACGCAGTATTTT. The chain combines TRBV6-5 with TRBJ2-3; 8 bases agree with TRBD1. The V gene's germline CDR1 is MNHEY and CDR2 SVGAGI. CDR3 length: 14 amino acids. V shed 5 bases and J 5 bases; nucleotides not matched to a gene: 6.

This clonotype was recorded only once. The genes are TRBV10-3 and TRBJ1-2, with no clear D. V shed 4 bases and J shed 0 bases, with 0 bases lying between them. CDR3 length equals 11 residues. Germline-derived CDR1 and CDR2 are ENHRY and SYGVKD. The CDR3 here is CAISANYGYTF. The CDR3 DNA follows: TGTGCCATCAGTGCTAACTATGGCTACACCTTC.

CDR3 sequence: CATSPDFMGQFF. The CDR3 DNA sequence: TGTGCCACCAGTCCCGACTTCATGGGGCAGTTCTTC. V gene TRBV15 combines with J gene TRBJ2-1, with no clear D. Germline loops: CDR1 LNHNV, CDR2 YYDKDF (reference sequence). Between the trimmed V and J ends, which lost 6 bases and 12 bases, there was a span of 15 bases. The CDR3 runs 12 residues. Full variable domain (rest looked up from reference TRBV15 and TRBJ2-1): DAMVIQNPRYQVTQFGKPVTLSCSQTLNHNVMYWYQQKSSQAPKLLFHYYDKDFNNEADTPDNFQSRRPNTSFCFLDIRSPGLGDTAMYLCATSPDFMGQFFGPGTRLTVL.

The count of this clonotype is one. The CDR3 DNA is TGTGCCACCAGCAGAGAGATTGTCGACATGAACCCAGATACGCAGTATTTT. It is translated as CATSREIVDMNPDTQYF. This rearrangement joins TRBV15 to TRBJ2-3, with D uncertain. Per the germline V gene, CDR1 is LNHNV and CDR2 is YYDKDF (reference sequence). The CDR3 loop spans 17 amino acids. Trimming pared 0 bases from V and 4 bases from J, leaving 17 bases between.

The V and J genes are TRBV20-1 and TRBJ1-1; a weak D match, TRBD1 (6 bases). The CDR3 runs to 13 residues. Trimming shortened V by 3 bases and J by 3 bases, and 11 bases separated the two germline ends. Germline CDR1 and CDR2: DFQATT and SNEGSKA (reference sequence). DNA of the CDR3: TGCAGTGCTAGGGGACAATCGGACACTGAAGCTTTCTTT. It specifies CSARGQSDTEAFF.

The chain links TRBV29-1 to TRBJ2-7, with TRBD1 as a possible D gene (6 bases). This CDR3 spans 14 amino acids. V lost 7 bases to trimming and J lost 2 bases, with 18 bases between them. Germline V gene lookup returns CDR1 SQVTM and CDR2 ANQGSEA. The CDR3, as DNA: TGCAGCGCCAATACTCAGGGGATTCCCTACGAGCAGTACTTC. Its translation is CSANTQGIPYEQYF.

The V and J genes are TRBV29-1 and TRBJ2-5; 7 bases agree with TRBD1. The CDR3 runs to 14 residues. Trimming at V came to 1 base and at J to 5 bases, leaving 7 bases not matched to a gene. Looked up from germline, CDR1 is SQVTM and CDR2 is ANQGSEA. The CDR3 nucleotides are TGCAGCGTTGAAGGGCAGGGGGATTTTGAGACCCAGTACTTC. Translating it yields CSVEGQGDFETQYF.